This T cell receptor beta chain was identified in a study of technical replicates of blood from four donors. Assay: immunoSEQ multiplex PCR; the TCRdb copy retains only in-frame clones and omits some. Counted here are about 88,000 clones, around 94% occurring once; the ten biggest clones make up more than 0.2%. Trimming removed 1 base at V and 0 bases at J, with 10 bases between. In germline, CDR1 is MGHRA, CDR2 YSYEKL. This CDR3 comprises 15 residues. The chain couples TRBV4-1 to TRBJ2-7; no reliable D call. Sequenced input: T cells isolated from PBMCs. The sequence was collected from a human donor in good health. CDR3: CASSQGPVSSYEQYF. In DNA form, the CDR3 reads TGCGCCAGCAGCCAAGGTCCGGTGAGCTCCTACGAGCAGTACTTC.